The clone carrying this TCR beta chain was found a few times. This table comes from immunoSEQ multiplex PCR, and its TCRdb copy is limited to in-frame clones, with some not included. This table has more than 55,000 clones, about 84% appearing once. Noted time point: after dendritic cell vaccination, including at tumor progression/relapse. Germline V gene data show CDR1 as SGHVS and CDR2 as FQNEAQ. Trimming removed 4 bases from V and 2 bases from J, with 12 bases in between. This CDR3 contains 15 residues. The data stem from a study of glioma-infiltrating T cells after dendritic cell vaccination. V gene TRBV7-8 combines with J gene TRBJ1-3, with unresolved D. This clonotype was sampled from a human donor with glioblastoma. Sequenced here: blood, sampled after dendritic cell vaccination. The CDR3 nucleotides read TGTGCCAGCAGCTCCCGGCGGTTTGCTGGAAACACCATATATTTT. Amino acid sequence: CASSSRRFAGNTIYF.